This T cell receptor beta chain originates from a study of blood T cell repertoires in COVID-19. Study-level background: From the United States, Italy and Spain came samples of acute and convalescent COVID-19. PBMCs, B-cell-depleted T cells, or T cells provided the cDNA or gDNA that made up the material.

CDR3 size: 16 residues. Per the germline V gene, CDR1 is SGHDT and CDR2 is YYEEEE. Trimming removed 4 bases from V and 2 bases from J, with 18 bases in between. Authors' data handling: How many nucleated cells were present was estimated from reference gene primer amplification. TCRdb's copy holds only in-frame clones and misses some; the assay was immunoSEQ multiplex PCR. The V and J calls and clone size were taken over from that table, and D and trimming were inferred from the DNA. There are more than 200,000 clones in the sample; approximately 90% occur only once, and around a tenth lies in the top ten. Seattle's cohort entered during active infection and was followed longitudinally.

The rearrangement joins TRBV5-6 to TRBJ1-2, with D perhaps matching TRBD1 (5 bases). Sequencing used peripheral blood. The TCR sequence derives from a man aged 50 or older with COVID-19, enrolled during active disease. DNA of the CDR3: TGTGCCAGCAGCCCAACGTTCGGGACTGGGAACTATGGCTACACCTTC. It is translated as CASSPTFGTGNYGYTF.